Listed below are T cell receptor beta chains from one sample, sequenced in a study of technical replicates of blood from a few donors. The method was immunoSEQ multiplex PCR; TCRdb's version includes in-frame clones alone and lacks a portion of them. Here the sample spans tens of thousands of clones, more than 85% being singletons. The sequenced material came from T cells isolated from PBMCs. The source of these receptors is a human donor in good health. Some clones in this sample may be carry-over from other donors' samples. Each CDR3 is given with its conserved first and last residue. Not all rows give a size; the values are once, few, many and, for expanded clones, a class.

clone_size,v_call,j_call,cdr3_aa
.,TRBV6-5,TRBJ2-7,CASSYSEAGAKEQYF
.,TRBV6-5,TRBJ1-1,CASSPDRVRAFF
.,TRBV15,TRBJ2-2,CATSTGRGVGELFF
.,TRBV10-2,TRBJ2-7,CASDADRVGEQYF
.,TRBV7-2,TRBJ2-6,CASSQTSGTSGANVLTF
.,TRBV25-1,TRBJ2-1,CASSGTTFGEQFF
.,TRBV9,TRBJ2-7,CASSGQSSYEQYF
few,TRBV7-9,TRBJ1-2,CASSLPPANYGYTF
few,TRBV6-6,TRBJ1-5,CASSLRGQDQPQHF
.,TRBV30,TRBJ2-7,CAWGSQGYEQYF
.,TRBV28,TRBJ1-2,CASSLNRGLFNYGYTFGYTF
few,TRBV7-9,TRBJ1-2,CASSSRRQGTDGYTF
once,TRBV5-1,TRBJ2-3,CASSDGQGRDTQYF
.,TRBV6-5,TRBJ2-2,CASRVGGSNTGELFF
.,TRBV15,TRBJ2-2,CATSRDSTAGELFF
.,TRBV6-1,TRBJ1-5,CASSDTRGGGKVVNQPQHF
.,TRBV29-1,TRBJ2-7,CSVPRMSGGAPYEQYF
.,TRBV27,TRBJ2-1,CASSRTGTGQYYEQFF
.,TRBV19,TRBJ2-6,CASSFLTGTGANVLTF
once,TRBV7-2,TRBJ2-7,CASSLDSTGGGASYEQYF
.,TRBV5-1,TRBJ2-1,CASSFSGRNNEQFF
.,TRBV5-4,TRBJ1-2,CASSLDARSGYTF
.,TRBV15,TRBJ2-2,CATSRDPYRGSTGELFF
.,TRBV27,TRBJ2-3,CASSFAFDSRLDTQYF
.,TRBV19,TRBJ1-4,CASSFTGRLNEKLFF
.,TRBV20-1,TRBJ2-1,CSAESGTSPFF
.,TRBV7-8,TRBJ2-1,CASSLADSGSLSYNEQFF
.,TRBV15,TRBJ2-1,CATGAGASSYNEQFF
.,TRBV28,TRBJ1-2,CASSLDTSNYGYTF
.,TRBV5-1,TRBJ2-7,CASSLDRYYEQYF
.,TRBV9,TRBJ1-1,CASSVGGGDTEAFF
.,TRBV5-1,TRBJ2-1,CASSSKQGAYNEQFF
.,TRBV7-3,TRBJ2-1,CASSSLPGLAEVSSYNEQFF
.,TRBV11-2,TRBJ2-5,CASSLEETGRYAQYF
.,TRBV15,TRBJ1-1,CATRVTAGQLNTEAFF
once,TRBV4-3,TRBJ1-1,CASSQKTGMNTEAFF
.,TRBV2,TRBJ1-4,CASSPYRQFNEKLFF
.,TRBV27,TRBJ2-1,CASSTGTSGNRNEQFF
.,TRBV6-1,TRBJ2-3,CASSEVRGRAPDTQYF
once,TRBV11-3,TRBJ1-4,CASSARGTENEKLFF
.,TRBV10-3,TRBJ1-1,CAISESTGNTEAFF
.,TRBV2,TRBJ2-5,CASRAGLAGETQYF
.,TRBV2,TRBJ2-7,CASRGTSGRGSYEQYF
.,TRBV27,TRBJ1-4,CASSLWSGEKLFF
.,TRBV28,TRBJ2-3,CASSTYWYSGSTDTQYF
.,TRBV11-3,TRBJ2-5,CASSFTGVGETQYF